This TCR beta chain derives from a study of T cells in Graves' hyperthyroidism and ophthalmopathy. V lost 8 bases, J lost 0 bases, and 11 bases lay in between. The CDR3 loop spans 13 amino acids. Germline CDR1 and CDR2: GTSNPN and SVGIG (reference sequence). Researchers amplified the TCR beta CDR3 regions from RNA transcripts. RT-PCR in the first round (using the HTBI primer set) targeted the TCR CDR3. TCRdb re-analysed the multiplex PCR reads in MiXCR, keeping a single row per CDR3 protein. Of about half a million distinct CDR3 sequences in the sample, about 20% were seen once. This clonotype was detected ten times or more. Exclusion of patients followed from uncontrolled infection, other autoimmune disease, pregnancy or lactation. Out of over 9 ml of fresh peripheral blood came the PBMCs.

J is TRBJ1-5 and V is TRBV30; the D gene is possibly TRBD1 (5 bases). The receptor was isolated from a woman between 65 and 79 years old with Graves' ophthalmopathy. Source material: blood. The CDR3 here is CAVTGDSNQPQHF. The CDR3 region has the DNA TGTGCCGTGACGGGGGATAGCAATCAGCCCCAGCATTTT. The complete variable domain, with remaining parts taken from reference TRBV30 and TRBJ1-5, reads SQTIHQWPATLVQPVGSPLSLECTVEGTSNPNLYWYRQAAGRGLQLLFYSVGIGQISSEVPQNLSASRPQDRQFILSSKKLLLSDSGFYLCAVTGDSNQPQHFGDGTRLSIL.